This T cell receptor (beta chain) was retrieved from a study of tumor and adjacent non-tumor tissue in lung cancer. Looking at the study overall: Histology: about twelve adenocarcinoma, a couple of squamous cell carcinoma, 1 small cell lung cancer. Stage I to III disease affected approximately 11 men and about 5 women aged about 30 to 85. Study-wide points: Tumor tissue had significantly higher TCR diversity than normal lung.

A modified ARM-PCR protocol with three rounds of nested PCR amplified TCRbeta. TCRdb used MiXCR to reprocess the multiplex PCR reads, holding one entry per CDR3 protein. The sample has around 74,000 distinct CDR3 sequences, around two thirds seen once; the top ten hold roughly 12%. For this clonotype: Its matching antigen is unknown. This CDR3 is missing its conserved last phenylalanine or tryptophan, likely due to a read error.

This sample's RNA came from whole unsorted tissue. Newly diagnosed lung cancer patients had thoracic surgery in China, August–November 2014, without prior chemotherapy. The CDR3 is 15 residues long. The V gene's germline CDR1 is MDHEN and CDR2 SYDVKM. The sequenced material came from lung tumor tissue. The receptor was isolated from a woman between 65 and 79 years old with non-small cell lung cancer. The chain combines TRBV28 with TRBJ1-4; 7 positions match TRBD1. The CDR3 region has the DNA TGTGCTAGCAGTCCGCCGACAGGGCTGAAGGAAAAACTGTTTTTA. This translates into CASSPPTGLKEKLFL.